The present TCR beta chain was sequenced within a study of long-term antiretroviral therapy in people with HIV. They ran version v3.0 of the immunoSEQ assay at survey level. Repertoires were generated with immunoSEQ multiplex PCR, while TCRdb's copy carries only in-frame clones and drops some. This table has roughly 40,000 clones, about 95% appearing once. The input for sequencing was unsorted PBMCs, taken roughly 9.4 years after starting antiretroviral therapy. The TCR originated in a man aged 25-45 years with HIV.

The CDR3 loop reads CAWSWGGGYTF. The CDR3 bases are TGTGCCTGGAGTTGGGGGGGTGGCTACACCTTC. The rearrangement uses TRBV30 and TRBJ1-2; D is perhaps TRBD1 (5 bases). Germline V gives CDR1 GTSNPN, CDR2 SVGIG (reference sequence). V shed 2 bases and J shed 7 bases, with 8 bases lying between them. The CDR3 consists of 11 residues. The full variable domain, with the rest looked up from reference TRBV30 and TRBJ1-2, is SQTIHQWPATLVQPVGSPLSLECTVEGTSNPNLYWYRQAAGRGLQLLFYSVGIGQISSEVPQNLSASRPQDRQFILSSKKLLLSDSGFYLCAWSWGGGYTFGSGTRLTVV.